This T cell receptor beta chain originates from a study of OX40 agonist ivuxolimab in advanced cancers. The wider study: Patients' therapy was ivuxolimab, an antibody that acts as an agonist of OX40 (CD134). Study-wide results and limits: On average, CD8+ T cells showed a greater number of expanded clones than CD4+.

In regard to this clone: The antigen is not known.

The CDR3 loop spans 14 amino acids. Trimming cost V 2 bases and J 7 bases, with 14 bases left between them. Germline V CDR1 and CDR2: SGHTA, FQGNSA. Produced via immunoSEQ multiplex PCR; TCRdb's table is partial and in-frame only. The sample records tens of thousands of clones, 84% being singletons. The origin of this receptor is an adult with an advanced solid tumor such as melanoma, head and neck, liver or kidney cancer. The genes are TRBV7-2 and TRBJ1-2, with D possibly matching TRBD1 (6 bases). The specimen was CD4+ or CD8+ T cells sorted from blood, collected in a trial of the OX40 agonist ivuxolimab. In DNA form, the CDR3 reads TGTGCCAGCAGCTTATATAGACAGGAAGGTGGCTACACCTTC. This sequence encodes CASSLYRQEGGYTF.